Listed here are 6 T cell receptor beta chains from one sample, sequenced in a study of a mutant IDH1 vaccine in newly diagnosed glioma. Their recognized antigens are unknown. Time point defined: week 5, during vaccination. All doses held 300 ug of mutant IDH1 20-mer peptide, with topical imiquimod. The table came from immunoSEQ multiplex PCR; TCRdb's copy has only in-frame clones and leaves some out. The repertoire holds 35,000 or so clones, with roughly four fifths as singletons. The specimen was PBMCs, collected from a glioma patient whose treatment included an IDH1 peptide vaccine. The receptor set was obtained from a man aged 25-45 years with glioma.

This sequence joins TRBV14 and TRBJ2-5, with a weak D call TRBD1 (5 bases). The CDR3 length is 17 residues. V was pared by 0 bases and J by 1 base, with 15 bases between. Per the germline V gene, CDR1 is SGHDN and CDR2 is FVKESK. The CDR3 region is CASSQDRGFASQETQYF. The CDR3 region has the DNA TGTGCCAGCAGCCAAGATAGGGGATTCGCCTCCCAAGAGACCCAGTACTTC.

The chain's CDR3 is CASSPPRRGTEAFF. The CDR3, as DNA: TGTGCCAGCTCACCACCCCGAAGGGGCACTGAAGCTTTCTTT. The rearrangement joins TRBV18 to TRBJ1-1; tentative D call: TRBD1 (5 bases). V gave up 0 bases and J gave up 4 bases, with 9 bases separating them. CDR3 size: 14 residues. CDR1 is KGHSH, CDR2 LQKENI, per germline. Variable domain in full (rest from reference TRBV18 and TRBJ1-1): NAGVMQNPRHLVRRRGQEARLRCSPMKGHSHVYWYRQLPEEGLKFMVYLQKENIIDESGMPKERFSAEFPKEGPSILRIQQVVRGDSAAYFCASSPPRRGTEAFFGQGTRLTVV.

This clone was detected once. The genes are TRBV18 and TRBJ2-7; TRBD1 is a possible D gene (5 bases). V was clipped by 1 base and J by 4 bases, with 8 bases between them. Germline loops: CDR1 KGHSH, CDR2 LQKENI. This CDR3 has 13 amino acids. The CDR3 region is CASSPRQTYEQYF. The CDR3 DNA reads TGTGCCAGCTCACCACGACAGACTTACGAGCAGTACTTC.

V is TRBV2 and J is TRBJ1-6, with 8 bases lining up with TRBD1. The germline CDR1 and CDR2 sequences are SNHLY and FYNNEI. J gave up 14 bases and V 5 bases, and 11 bases lay outside the gene matches. The CDR3 contains 14 residues. CDR3 sequence (DNA): TGTGCCAGCAGTTCGGAACAGGGGGATGCCACCCTCCACTTT. Amino acids: CASSSEQGDATLHF.

The CDR3 coding sequence is TGTGCCAGCAGCTTAGGACAGGCCGGATACGGTGAGCAGTTCTTC. Translating it yields CASSLGQAGYGEQFF. The J gene is TRBJ2-1, the V gene TRBV7-9, with a possible D match to TRBD1 (6 bases). The CDR3 spans 15 residues. V was trimmed by 1 base and J by 9 bases, leaving 16 bases between them. Looked up from germline, CDR1 is SEHNR and CDR2 is FQNEAQ (reference sequence). Based on the CDR3 plus reference TRBV7-9 and TRBJ2-1, the full variable domain is DTGVSQNPRHKITKRGQNVTFRCDPISEHNRLYWYRQTLGQGPEFLTYFQNEAQLEKSRLLSDRFSAERPKGSFSTLEIQRTEQGDSAMYLCASSLGQAGYGEQFFGPGTRLTVL.

This clone was observed a handful of times. The rearrangement uses TRBV5-1 and TRBJ2-3; TRBD2 is a possible D gene (7 bases). The CDR3 runs to 14 residues. V was pared by 2 bases and J by 5 bases, with 12 bases between. Germline V gene sequence: CDR1 SGHRS, CDR2 YFSETQ. CDR3 nucleotide sequence: TGCGCCAGCAGCTTTCGGGGGGCCGGAGATACGCAGTATTTT. Protein: CASSFRGAGDTQYF.